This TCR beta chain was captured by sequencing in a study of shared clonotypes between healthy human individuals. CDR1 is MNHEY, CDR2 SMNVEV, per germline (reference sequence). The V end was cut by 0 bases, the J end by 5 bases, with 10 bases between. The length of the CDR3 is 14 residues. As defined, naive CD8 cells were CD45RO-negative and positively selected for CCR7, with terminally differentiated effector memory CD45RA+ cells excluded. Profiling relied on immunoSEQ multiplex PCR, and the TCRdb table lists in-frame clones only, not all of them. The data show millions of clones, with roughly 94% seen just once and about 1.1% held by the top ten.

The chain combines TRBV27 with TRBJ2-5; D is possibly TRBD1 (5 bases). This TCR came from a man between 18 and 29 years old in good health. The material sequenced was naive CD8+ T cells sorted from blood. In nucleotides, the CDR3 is TGTGCCAGCAGTTTATCTACCAGGGATGAGACCCAGTACTTC. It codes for CASSLSTRDETQYF.